This T cell receptor beta chain was documented in a study of CD8 T cells in ankylosing spondylitis. General observations from the study: Reactive arthritis synovial fluid and blood previously showed some of these motif variants. Significant enrichment of disease-linked clones was reported in matched ankylosing spondylitis synovial fluid. Characteristic, it appeared, of ankylosing spondylitis blood was a TCR beta motif of eight highly homologous variants. Disease-linked clones bore a CD8+ phenotype and were relatively rare in peripheral blood.

This clonotype was picked up one time. No antigen is known for it. Germline V gene lookup returns CDR1 SGHKS and CDR2 YYEKEE (reference sequence). V lost 3 bases, J lost 3 bases, and 10 bases lay in between. This CDR3 has 14 amino acids. TCRdb re-called the 5' RACE reads with MiXCR, one entry per CDR3 protein. In the table there are 500,000 to 650,000 distinct CDR3 sequences, about 5.7% of which are singletons. Sequenced sample: blood, either unsorted or a sorted T cell fraction (not recorded which). This chain connects TRBV5-5 to TRBJ2-1, with D hard to call. The source of this sequence is a male donor with ankylosing spondylitis. Written as DNA, the CDR3 is TGTGCCAGCAGCTCGGAGCTCCGCTACAATGAGCAGTTCTTC. Translation gives CASSSELRYNEQFF.